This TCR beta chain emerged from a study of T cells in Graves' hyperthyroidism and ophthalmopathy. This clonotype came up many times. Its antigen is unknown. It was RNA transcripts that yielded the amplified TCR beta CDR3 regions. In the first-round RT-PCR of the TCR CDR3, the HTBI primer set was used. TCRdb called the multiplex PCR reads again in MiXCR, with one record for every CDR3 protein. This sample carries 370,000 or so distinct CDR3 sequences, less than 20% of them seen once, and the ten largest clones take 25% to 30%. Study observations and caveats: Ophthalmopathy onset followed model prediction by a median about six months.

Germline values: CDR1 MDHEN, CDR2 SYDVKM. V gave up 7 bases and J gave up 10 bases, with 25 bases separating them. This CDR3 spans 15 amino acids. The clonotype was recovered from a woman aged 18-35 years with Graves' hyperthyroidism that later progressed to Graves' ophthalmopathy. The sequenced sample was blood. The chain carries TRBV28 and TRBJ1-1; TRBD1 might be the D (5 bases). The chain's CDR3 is CASTRVVGGGKVAFF. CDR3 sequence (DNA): TGTGCCAGCACCCGAGTCGTGGGGGGTGGTAAGGTAGCTTTCTTT.